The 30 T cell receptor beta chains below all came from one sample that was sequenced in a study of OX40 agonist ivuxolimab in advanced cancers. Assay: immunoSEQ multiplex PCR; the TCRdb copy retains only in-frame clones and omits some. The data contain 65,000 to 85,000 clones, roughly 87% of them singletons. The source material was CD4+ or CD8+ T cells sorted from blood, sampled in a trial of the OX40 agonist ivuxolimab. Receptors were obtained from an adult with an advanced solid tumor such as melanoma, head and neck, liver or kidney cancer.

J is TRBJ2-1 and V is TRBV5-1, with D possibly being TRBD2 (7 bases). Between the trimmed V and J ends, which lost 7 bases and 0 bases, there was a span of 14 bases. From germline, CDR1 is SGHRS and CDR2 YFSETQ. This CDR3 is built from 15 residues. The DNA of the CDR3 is TGCGCCAGCGACGAACGGGGGGCCTCCTACAATGAGCAGTTCTTC. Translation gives CASDERGASYNEQFF.

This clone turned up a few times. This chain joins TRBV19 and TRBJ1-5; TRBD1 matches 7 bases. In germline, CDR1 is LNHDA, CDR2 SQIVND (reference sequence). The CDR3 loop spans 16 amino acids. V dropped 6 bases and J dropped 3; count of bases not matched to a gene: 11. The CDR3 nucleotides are TGTGCCAGTAGCCCAGTAGGAGGGGGCTACAATCAGCCCCAGCATTTT. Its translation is CASSPVGGGYNQPQHF.

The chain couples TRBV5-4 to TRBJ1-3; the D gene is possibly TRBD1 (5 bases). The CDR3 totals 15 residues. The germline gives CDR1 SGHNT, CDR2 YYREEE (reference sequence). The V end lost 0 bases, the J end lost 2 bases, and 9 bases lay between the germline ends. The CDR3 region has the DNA TGTGCCAGCAGCTTGGCTGGGGGAACTGGAAACACCATATATTTT. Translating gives CASSLAGGTGNTIYF. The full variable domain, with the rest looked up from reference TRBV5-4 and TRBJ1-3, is ETGVTQSPTHLIKTRGQQVTLRCSSQSGHNTVSWYQQALGQGPQFIFQYYREEENGRGNFPPRFSGLQFPNYSSELNVNALELDDSALYLCASSLAGGTGNTIYFGEGSWLTVV.

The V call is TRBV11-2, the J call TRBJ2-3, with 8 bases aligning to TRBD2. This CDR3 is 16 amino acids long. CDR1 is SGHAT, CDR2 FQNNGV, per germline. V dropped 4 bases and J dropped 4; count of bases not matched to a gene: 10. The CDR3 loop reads CASSWQRGIVSDTQYF. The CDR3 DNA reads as TGTGCCAGCAGCTGGCAGCGGGGGATAGTTTCAGATACGCAGTATTTT.

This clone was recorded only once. CDR3 bases: TGTGCCAGCAGCCCCACCGGGGGACTCTCTAATGAAAAACTGTTTTTT. Translated: CASSPTGGLSNEKLFF. The chain carries TRBV7-8 and TRBJ1-4, with TRBD1 as a possible D gene (5 bases). Germline assignment: CDR1 SGHVS and CDR2 FQNEAQ. The CDR3 length is 16 residues. V lost 5 bases and J 3 bases, leaving 16 bases between the germline ends.

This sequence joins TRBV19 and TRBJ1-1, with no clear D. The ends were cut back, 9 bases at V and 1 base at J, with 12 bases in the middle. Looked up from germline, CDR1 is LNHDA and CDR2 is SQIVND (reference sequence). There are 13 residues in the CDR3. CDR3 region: CASRGAGNTEAFF. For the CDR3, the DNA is TGTGCCAGCCGCGGCGCGGGGAACACTGAAGCTTTCTTT.

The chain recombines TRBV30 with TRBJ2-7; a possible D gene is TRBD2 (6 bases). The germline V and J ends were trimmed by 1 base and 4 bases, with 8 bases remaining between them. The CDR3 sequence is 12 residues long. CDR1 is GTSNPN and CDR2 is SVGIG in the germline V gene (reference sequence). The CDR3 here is CAWSGGGYEQYF. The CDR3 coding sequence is TGTGCCTGGAGTGGAGGAGGGTACGAGCAGTACTTC.

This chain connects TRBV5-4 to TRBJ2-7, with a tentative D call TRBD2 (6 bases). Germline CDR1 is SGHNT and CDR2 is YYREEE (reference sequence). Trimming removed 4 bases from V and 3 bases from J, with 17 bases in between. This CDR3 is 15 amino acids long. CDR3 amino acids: CASSAGRLSDYEQYF. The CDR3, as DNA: TGTGCCAGCAGCGCGGGACGGTTATCCGACTACGAGCAGTACTTC. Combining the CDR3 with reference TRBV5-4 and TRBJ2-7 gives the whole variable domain ETGVTQSPTHLIKTRGQQVTLRCSSQSGHNTVSWYQQALGQGPQFIFQYYREEENGRGNFPPRFSGLQFPNYSSELNVNALELDDSALYLCASSAGRLSDYEQYFGPGTRLTVT.

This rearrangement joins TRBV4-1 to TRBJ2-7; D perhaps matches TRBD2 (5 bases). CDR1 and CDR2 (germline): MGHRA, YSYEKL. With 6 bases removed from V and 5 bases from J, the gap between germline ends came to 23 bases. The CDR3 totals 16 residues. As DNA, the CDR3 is TGCGCCAGCAGTGCAAGATTTCCCCAACCCGGGAACGAGCAGTACTTC. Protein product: CASSARFPQPGNEQYF.

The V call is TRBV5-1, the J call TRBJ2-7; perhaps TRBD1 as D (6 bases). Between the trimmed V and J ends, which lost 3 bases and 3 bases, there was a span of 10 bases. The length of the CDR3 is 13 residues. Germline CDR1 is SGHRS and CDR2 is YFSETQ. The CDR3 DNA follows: TGCGCCAGCAGCTCCACAGGGCTCTACGAGCAGTACTTC. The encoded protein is CASSSTGLYEQYF.

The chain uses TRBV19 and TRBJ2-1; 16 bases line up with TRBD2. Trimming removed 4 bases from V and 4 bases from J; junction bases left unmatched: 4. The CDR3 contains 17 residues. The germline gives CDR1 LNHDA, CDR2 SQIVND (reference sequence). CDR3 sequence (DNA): TGTGCCAGTAGTACGGGACTAGCGGGGGGGCTTTACAATGAGCAGTTCTTC. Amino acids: CASSTGLAGGLYNEQFF.

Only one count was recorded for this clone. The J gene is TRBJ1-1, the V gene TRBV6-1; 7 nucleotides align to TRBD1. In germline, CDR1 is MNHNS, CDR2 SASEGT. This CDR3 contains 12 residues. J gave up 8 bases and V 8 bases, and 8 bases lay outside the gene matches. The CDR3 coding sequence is TGTGCCAGCGGTCTGACAGGGCCCGAAGCTTTCTTT. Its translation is CASGLTGPEAFF.

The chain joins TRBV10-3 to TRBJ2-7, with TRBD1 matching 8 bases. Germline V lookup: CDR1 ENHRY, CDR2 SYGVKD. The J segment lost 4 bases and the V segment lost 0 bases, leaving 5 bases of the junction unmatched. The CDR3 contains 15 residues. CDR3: CAISESRQGRYEQYF. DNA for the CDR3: TGTGCCATCAGTGAGTCACGACAGGGGAGGTACGAGCAGTACTTC.

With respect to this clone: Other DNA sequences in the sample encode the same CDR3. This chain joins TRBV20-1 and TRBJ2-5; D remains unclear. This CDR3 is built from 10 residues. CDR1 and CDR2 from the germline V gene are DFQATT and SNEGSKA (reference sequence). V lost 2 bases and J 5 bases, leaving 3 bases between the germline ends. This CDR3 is CSARQETQYF. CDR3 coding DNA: TGCAGTGCTAGACAGGAGACCCAGTACTTC.

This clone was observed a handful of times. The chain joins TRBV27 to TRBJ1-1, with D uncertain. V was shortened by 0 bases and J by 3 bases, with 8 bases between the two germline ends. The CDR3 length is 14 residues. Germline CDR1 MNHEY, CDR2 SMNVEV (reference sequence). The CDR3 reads CASSLSSQYTEAFF. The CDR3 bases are TGTGCCAGCAGTTTATCGAGTCAGTACACTGAAGCTTTCTTT.

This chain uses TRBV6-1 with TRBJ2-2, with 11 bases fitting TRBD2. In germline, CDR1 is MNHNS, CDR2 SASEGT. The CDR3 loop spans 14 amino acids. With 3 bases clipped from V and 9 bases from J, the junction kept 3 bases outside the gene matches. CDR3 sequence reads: CASSETTSGRELFF. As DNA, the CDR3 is TGTGCCAGCAGTGAGACGACTAGCGGGAGGGAGCTGTTTTTT.

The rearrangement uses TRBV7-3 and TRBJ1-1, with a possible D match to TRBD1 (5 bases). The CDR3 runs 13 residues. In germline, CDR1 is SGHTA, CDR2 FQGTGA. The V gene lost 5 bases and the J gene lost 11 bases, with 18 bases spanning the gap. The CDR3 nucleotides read TGTGCCAGCAGCATTGGGACGACCGAAAGGGCTTTCTTT. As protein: CASSIGTTERAFF.

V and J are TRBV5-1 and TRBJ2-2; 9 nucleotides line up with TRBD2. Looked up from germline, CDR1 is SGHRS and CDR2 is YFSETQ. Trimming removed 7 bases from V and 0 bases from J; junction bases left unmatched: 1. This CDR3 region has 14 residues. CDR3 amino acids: CASLAGANTGELFF. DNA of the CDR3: TGCGCCAGCTTAGCGGGGGCGAACACCGGGGAGCTGTTTTTT.

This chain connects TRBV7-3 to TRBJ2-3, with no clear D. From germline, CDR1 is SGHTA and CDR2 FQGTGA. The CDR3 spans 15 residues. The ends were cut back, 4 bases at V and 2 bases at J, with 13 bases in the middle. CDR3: CASSSQAGHTDTQYF. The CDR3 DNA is TGTGCCAGCAGCTCGCAGGCCGGTCACACAGATACGCAGTATTTT.

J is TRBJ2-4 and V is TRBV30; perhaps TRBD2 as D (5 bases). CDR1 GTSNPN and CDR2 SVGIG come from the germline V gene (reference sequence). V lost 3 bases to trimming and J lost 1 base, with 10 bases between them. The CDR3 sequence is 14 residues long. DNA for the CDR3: TGTGCCTGGAGGGGAGAGTGGGCCAAAAACATTCAGTACTTC. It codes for CAWRGEWAKNIQYF.

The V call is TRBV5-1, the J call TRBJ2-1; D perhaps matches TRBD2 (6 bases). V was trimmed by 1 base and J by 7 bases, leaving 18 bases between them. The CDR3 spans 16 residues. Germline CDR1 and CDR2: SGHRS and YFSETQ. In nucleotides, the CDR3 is TGCGCCAGCAGCTTGAGTGGAGGGTCGGTGCGGAATGAGCAGTTCTTC. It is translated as CASSLSGGSVRNEQFF.

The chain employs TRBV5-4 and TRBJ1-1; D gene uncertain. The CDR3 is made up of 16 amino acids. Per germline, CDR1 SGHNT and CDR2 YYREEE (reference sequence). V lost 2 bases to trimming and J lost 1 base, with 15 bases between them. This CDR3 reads CASSFLIRAGNTEAFF. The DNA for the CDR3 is TGTGCCAGCAGCTTCTTAATTAGGGCAGGGAACACTGAAGCTTTCTTT.

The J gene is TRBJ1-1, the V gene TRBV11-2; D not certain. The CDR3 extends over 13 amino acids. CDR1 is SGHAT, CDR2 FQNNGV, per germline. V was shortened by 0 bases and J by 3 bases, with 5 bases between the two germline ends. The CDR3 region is CASSLDRHTEAFF. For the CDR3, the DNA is TGTGCCAGCAGCTTAGATCGTCACACTGAAGCTTTCTTT.

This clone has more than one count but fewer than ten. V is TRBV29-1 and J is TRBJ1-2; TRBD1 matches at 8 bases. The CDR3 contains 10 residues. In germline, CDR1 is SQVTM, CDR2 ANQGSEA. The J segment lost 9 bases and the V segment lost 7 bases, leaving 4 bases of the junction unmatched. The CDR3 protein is CSDYRGSYTF. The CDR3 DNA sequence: TGCAGCGACTACAGGGGGAGCTACACCTTC. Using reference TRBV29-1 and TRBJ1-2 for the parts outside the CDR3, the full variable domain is SAVISQKPSRDICQRGTSLTIQCQVDSQVTMMFWYRQQPGQSLTLIATANQGSEATYESGFVIDKFPISRPNLTFSTLTVSNMSPEDSSIYLCSDYRGSYTFGSGTRLTVV.

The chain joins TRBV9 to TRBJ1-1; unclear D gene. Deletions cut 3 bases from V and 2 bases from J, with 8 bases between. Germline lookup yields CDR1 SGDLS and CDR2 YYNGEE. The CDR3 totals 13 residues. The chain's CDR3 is CASSGPGNTEAFF. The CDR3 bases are TGTGCCAGCAGCGGACCAGGTAACACTGAAGCTTTCTTT.

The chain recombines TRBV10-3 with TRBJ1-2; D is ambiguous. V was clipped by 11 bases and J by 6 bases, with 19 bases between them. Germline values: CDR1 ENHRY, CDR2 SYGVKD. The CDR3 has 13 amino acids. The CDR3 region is CAPSASDSNGYTF. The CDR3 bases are TGTGCCCCTTCAGCCTCAGATTCGAATGGCTACACCTTC.

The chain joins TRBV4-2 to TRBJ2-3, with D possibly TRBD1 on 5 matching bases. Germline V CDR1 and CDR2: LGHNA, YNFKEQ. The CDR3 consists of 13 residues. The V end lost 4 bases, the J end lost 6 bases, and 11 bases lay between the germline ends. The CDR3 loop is CASSPPRADTQYF. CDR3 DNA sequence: TGTGCCAGCAGCCCCCCCAGGGCTGATACGCAGTATTTT.

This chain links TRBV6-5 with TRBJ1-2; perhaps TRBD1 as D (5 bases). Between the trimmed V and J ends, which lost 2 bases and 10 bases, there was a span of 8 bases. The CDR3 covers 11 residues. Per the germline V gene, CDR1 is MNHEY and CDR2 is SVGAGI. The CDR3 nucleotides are TGTGCCAGCAGTTACGGGGCTCTCTACACCTTC. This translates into CASSYGALYTF.

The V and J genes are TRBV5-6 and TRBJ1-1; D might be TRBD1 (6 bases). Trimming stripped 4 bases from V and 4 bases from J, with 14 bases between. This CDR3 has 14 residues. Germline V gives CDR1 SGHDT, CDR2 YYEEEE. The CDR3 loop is CASSPYREGTEAFF. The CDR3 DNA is TGTGCCAGCAGCCCATACAGGGAAGGCACTGAAGCTTTCTTT.

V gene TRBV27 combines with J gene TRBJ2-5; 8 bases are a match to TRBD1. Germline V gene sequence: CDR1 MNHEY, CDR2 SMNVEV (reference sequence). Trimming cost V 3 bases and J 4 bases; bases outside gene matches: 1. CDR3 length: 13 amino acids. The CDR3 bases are TGTGCCAGCAGTTTCAGGGGGCCAGAGACCCAGTACTTC. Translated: CASSFRGPETQYF.